The sample holds a few counts of the clone carrying this T cell receptor beta chain. Its antigen is still unknown. A 5'RACE reaction primed in the constant segment made cDNA libraries of TCR alpha and TCR beta, and these carried sample barcodes and UMIs. TCRdb re-called the 5' RACE reads through MiXCR, storing one row per CDR3 protein. The sample lists about 440,000 distinct CDR3 sequences; about 20% were seen once. With V trimmed by 0 bases and J by 3 bases, 5 bases remained unmatched. Germline loops: CDR1 SGDLS, CDR2 YYNGEE. This CDR3 is 15 amino acids long. The data stem from a study of T-cell memory formation after mild COVID-19. General study findings and limits: Researchers report contracting CD4+ clones mostly in CM and EM, with CD8+ clones in EMRA. Cross-reactive memory seemingly joined, as some responding clones were found in pre-infection memory.

The rearrangement uses TRBV9 and TRBJ2-7; 8 bases line up with TRBD2. The sequenced sample consisted of PBMCs or a T cell subset sorted from them (not recorded which). The sequence came from an adult woman who had mild COVID-19 (a few samples of this study predate the infection). Cell type and time point are not known. The CDR3 here is CASSVGGTRVYEQYF. The CDR3 nucleotides are TGTGCCAGCAGCGTAGGGGGGACTAGAGTCTACGAGCAGTACTTC.